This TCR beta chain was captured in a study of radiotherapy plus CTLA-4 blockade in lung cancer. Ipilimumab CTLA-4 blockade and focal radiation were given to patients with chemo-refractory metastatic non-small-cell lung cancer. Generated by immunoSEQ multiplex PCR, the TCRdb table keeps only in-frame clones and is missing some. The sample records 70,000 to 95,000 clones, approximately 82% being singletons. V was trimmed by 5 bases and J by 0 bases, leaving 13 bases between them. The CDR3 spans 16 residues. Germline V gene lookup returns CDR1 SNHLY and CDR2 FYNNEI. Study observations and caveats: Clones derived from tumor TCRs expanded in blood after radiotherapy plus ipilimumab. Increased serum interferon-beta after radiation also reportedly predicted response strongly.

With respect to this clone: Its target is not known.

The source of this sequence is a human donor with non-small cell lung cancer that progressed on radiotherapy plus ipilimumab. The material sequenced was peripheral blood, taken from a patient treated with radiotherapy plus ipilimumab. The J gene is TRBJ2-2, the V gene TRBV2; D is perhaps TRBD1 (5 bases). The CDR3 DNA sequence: TGTGCCAGCAGTCCCAGGGATCACCCGAACACCGGGGAGCTGTTTTTT. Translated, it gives CASSPRDHPNTGELFF.